Listed below are T cell receptor beta chains from one sample, sequenced in a study of T cell changes during pregnancy in multiple sclerosis. Here immunoSEQ multiplex PCR was the method, and the copy in TCRdb shows in-frame clones only, minus some. In the table there are some 45,000 clones, about 95% of which are singletons. The source was CD8+ T cells from peripheral blood mononuclear cells, collected in the first trimester of pregnancy. These receptors were obtained from a female donor with multiple sclerosis, enrolled in a pregnancy study. CDR3s include the opening cysteine and the closing phenylalanine or tryptophan. Fields, in order: clone size, J gene, D gene, V gene, CDR3 protein, CDR3 DNA. The D gene is left open where the match is weak. Part of the rows lack a size; the others show once, few, many or a class for expanded clones.

size: once; J: TRBJ2-3; D: TRBD2; V: TRBV10-3; CDR3: CAISDGTSGDPDTQYF; DNA: TGTGCCATCAGTGACGGGACTAGCGGGGACCCGGATACGCAGTATTTT
size: .; J: TRBJ2-7; D: TRBD2; V: TRBV2; CDR3: CASTSGTERGYEQYF; DNA: TGTGCCAGCACTAGCGGGACCGAACGGGGCTACGAGCAGTACTTC
size: .; J: TRBJ1-1; D: .; V: TRBV4-1; CDR3: CASSPHDRNTEAFF; DNA: TGCGCCAGCAGCCCACATGACAGGAACACTGAAGCTTTCTTT
size: .; J: TRBJ2-6; D: .; V: TRBV27; CDR3: CASSRQGQGANVLTF; DNA: TGTGCCAGCAGTCGCCAGGGGCAGGGGGCCAACGTCCTGACTTTC
size: .; J: TRBJ2-3; D: TRBD2; V: TRBV4-1; CDR3: CASSHVGGPPDTQYF; DNA: TGCGCCAGCAGCCACGTGGGAGGGCCGCCAGATACGCAGTATTTT
size: .; J: TRBJ2-1; D: TRBD2; V: TRBV6-4; CDR3: CASSDSAGAYNEQFF; DNA: TGTGCCAGCAGTGACTCAGCGGGAGCCTACAATGAGCAGTTCTTC
size: once; J: TRBJ2-1; D: .; V: TRBV19; CDR3: CASSIVSSSGQFF; DNA: TGTGCCAGTAGTATAGTTAGTAGTTCTGGGCAGTTCTTC
size: once; J: TRBJ1-2; D: .; V: TRBV19; CDR3: CATSPAAGLEGYTF; DNA: TGTGCCACCTCCCCCGCCGCAGGGCTAGAAGGCTACACCTTC
size: .; J: TRBJ1-5; D: .; V: TRBV6-5; CDR3: CASSSPAGGQPQHF; DNA: TGTGCCAGCAGTTCCCCGGCGGGGGGTCAGCCCCAGCATTTT
size: .; J: TRBJ2-6; D: TRBD2; V: TRBV13; CDR3: CASSPWTSSSGANVLTF; DNA: TGTGCCAGCAGCCCCTGGACTAGCTCCTCTGGGGCCAACGTCCTGACTTTC